The source of this TCR beta chain is a study of cytomegalovirus exposure and HLA in healthy donors. Across the whole study: There were around 390 genotyped donors. Of these, 81% fell in the genetic ancestry cluster associated with self-reported Caucasian donors.

The J segment lost 5 bases and the V segment lost 5 bases, leaving 9 bases of the junction unmatched. Germline lookup yields CDR1 SQVTM and CDR2 ANQGSEA. The CDR3 totals 14 residues. Comments on this clone: As yet, its antigen is unknown.

PCR used 60 Vbeta primers and 13 Jbeta primers. The method was immunoSEQ multiplex PCR; TCRdb's version includes in-frame clones alone and lacks a portion of them. This sample has a few hundred thousand clones; around nine tenths occur once, and the top ten carry 1.7%. Study-level findings and limits: Productive rates of about 87% or about 30% were seen for most TCR beta V segments in an earlier analysis.

The specimen sequenced was PBMCs. The TCR sequence derives from a girl aged 2-10 years in good health and CMV-seronegative. V and J are TRBV29-1 and TRBJ2-7; 10 bases fit TRBD2. The CDR3 region has the DNA TGCAGCGTTTATGGGACTAGCGCTGACAACGAGCAGTACTTC. It codes for CSVYGTSADNEQYF.